One sample yielded the 2 T cell receptor beta chains listed below, sequenced in a study of blood T cell repertoires in COVID-19. Assay: immunoSEQ multiplex PCR; the TCRdb copy retains only in-frame clones and omits some. The table includes around 180,000 clones, roughly 84% detected once. Sequenced material: peripheral blood. The receptors originated from an elderly man with COVID-19, enrolled during active disease.

In this sample, this clone turned up a few times. The sample has other DNA sequences that encode this CDR3 too. This chain links TRBV5-5 with TRBJ2-2; 10 positions agree with TRBD1. Germline V CDR1 and CDR2: SGHKS, YYEKEE (reference sequence). Trimming at V came to 4 bases and at J to 5 bases, leaving 8 bases not matched to a gene. The CDR3 length is 16 residues. CDR3: CASSPGTGVVTGELFF. The CDR3 DNA sequence: TGTGCCAGCAGCCCGGGGACAGGGGTCGTTACCGGGGAGCTGTTTTTT.

The chain recombines TRBV6-5 with TRBJ1-2, with 7 positions matching TRBD1. The CDR3 extends over 15 amino acids. Germline values: CDR1 MNHEY, CDR2 SVGAGI. Unmatched junction bases numbered 10, after V lost 5 bases and J lost 4 bases. DNA for the CDR3: TGTGCCAGCAGTAAATTGGACAGGAGAGGCTATGGCTACACCTTC. Its protein product is CASSKLDRRGYGYTF.